The next 3 T cell receptor beta chains were all read from a single sample in a study of blood T cell repertoires in COVID-19. Measured with immunoSEQ multiplex PCR; TCRdb has only the in-frame clones, and not every one. The data show 140,000 to 150,000 clones, approximately 80% seen once. The source material was peripheral blood. These receptors all stem from a man between 65 and 80 years old who had recovered from COVID-19.

This clone was seen only a few times. The chain is built from TRBV5-1 and TRBJ1-2, with D unresolved. CDR1 is SGHRS and CDR2 is YFSETQ in the germline V gene. Trimming took 5 bases from V and 5 from J, leaving 13 bases between them. The CDR3 consists of 13 residues. For the CDR3, the DNA is TGCGCCAGCAGTTCCAGCGCGGGGTATGGCTACACCTTC. Translated, it gives CASSSSAGYGYTF.

The V call is TRBV12-3 or TRBV12-4, the J call TRBJ2-1; D not certain. This CDR3 spans 13 amino acids. V lost 6 bases and J lost 8, with 14 bases in between. CDR3 in DNA: TGTGCCAGCAGCCTGTTAGAGTTCGATGAGCAGTTCTTC. Translating it yields CASSLLEFDEQFF.

The chain combines TRBV10-2 with TRBJ2-3, with D hard to call. The length of the CDR3 is 12 residues. In germline, CDR1 is WSHSY, CDR2 SAAADI. V dropped 3 bases and J dropped 4 bases, with 5 bases sitting between them. This CDR3 is CASSEISDTQYF. DNA of the CDR3: TGCGCCAGCAGTGAAATATCAGATACGCAGTATTTT.